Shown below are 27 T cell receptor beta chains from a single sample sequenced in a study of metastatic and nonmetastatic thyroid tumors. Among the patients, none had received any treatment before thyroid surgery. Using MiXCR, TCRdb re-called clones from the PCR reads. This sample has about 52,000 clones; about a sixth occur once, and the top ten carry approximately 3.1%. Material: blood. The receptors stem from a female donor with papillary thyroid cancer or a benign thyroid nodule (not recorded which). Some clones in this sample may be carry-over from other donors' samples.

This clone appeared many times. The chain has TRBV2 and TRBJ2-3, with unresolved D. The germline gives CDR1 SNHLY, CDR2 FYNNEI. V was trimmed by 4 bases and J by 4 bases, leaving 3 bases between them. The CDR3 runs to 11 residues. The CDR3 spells CASSGADTQYF. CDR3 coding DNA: TGTGCCAGCAGTGGTGCAGATACGCAGTATTTT.

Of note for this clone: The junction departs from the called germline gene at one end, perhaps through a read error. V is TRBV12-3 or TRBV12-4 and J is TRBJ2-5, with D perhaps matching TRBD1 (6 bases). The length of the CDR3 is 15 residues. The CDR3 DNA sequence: TGTGCCAGCAGTTTAGCAAAAGGGGGAGTAGAGACGCAGTACTTC. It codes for CASSLAKGGVETQYF.

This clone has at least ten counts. Written as DNA, the CDR3 is TGTGCCAGCAGTTCGGACAGGGGACTTGAGCAGTACTTC. Its protein product is CASSSDRGLEQYF. The chain couples TRBV11-1 to TRBJ2-7; 9 nucleotides match TRBD1. CDR3 size: 13 residues. The V gene's germline CDR1 is SGHAT and CDR2 FQDESV (reference sequence). Trimming at V came to 6 bases and at J to 7 bases, leaving 7 bases not matched to a gene.

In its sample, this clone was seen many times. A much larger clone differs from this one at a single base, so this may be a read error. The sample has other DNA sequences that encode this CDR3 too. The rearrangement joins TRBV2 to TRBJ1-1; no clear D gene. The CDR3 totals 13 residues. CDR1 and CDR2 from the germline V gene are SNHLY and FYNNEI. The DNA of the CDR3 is TGTGCCAGCAGTGAAGACAGAGACACTGAGGCTTTCTTT. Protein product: CASSEDRDTEAFF. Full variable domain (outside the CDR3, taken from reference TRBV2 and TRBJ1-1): EPEVTQTPSHQVTQMGQEVILRCVPISNHLYFYWYRQILGQKVEFLVSFYNNEISEKSEIFDDQFSVERPDGSNFTLKIRSTKLEDSAMYFCASSEDRDTEAFFGQGTRLTVV.

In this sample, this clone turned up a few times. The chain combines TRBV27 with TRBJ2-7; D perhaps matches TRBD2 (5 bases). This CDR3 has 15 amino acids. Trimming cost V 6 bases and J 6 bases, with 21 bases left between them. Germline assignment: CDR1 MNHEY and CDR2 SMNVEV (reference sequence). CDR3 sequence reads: CASRHFVGDHPEQYF. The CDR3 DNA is TGTGCCAGCAGACATTTTGTGGGAGACCATCCCGAGCAGTACTTC.

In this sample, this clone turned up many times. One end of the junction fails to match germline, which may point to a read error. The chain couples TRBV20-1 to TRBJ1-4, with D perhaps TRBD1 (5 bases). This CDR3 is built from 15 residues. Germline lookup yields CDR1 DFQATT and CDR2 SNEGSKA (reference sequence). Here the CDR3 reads CSAREVGGLGEKLLF. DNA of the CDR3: TGCAGTGCTAGAGAAGTTGGGGGGTTGGGGGAAAAACTGCTTTTT.

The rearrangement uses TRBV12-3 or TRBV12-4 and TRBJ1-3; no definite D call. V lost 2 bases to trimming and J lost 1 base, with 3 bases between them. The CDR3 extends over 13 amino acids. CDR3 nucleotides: TGTGCCAGCAGTTTATCGTCTGGAAACACCATATATTTT. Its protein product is CASSLSSGNTIYF.

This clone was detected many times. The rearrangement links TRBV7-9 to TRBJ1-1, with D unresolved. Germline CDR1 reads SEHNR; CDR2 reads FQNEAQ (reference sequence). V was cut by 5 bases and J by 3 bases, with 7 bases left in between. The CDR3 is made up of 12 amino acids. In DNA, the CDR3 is TGTGCCAGCAGCCACAGAGACACTGAAGCTTTCTTT. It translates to CASSHRDTEAFF.

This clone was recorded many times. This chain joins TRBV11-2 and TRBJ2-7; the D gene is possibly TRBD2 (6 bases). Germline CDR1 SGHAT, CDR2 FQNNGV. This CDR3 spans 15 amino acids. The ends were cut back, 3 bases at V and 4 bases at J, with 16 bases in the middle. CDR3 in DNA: TGTGCCAGCAGCTTCGGGACTGGAATTTATTACGAGCAGTACTTC. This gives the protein CASSFGTGIYYEQYF.

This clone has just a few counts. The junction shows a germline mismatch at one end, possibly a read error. CDR3 protein: CASSDRVATNEKLFF. The CDR3 nucleotides read TGTGCCAGCAGCGACCGGGTGGCAACCAATGAAAAACTGTTTTTT. The rearrangement joins TRBV28 to TRBJ1-4; D is undetermined. CDR3 length: 15 amino acids. The germline V gene encodes CDR1 MDHEN and CDR2 SYDVKM.

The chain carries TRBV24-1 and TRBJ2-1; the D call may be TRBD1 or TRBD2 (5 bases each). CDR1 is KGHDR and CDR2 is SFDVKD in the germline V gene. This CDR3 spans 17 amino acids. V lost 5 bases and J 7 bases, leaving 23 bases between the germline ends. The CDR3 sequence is CATSGTLMAGITNEQFF. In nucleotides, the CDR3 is TGTGCCACCAGTGGGACTCTAATGGCAGGGATAACAAATGAGCAGTTCTTC.

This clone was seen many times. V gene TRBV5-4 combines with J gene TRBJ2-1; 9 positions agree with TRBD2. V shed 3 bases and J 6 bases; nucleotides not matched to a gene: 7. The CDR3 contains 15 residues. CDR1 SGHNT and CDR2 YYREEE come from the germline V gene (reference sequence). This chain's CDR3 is CASSSRAGGPNEQFF. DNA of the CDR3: TGTGCCAGCAGCTCCCGGGCGGGAGGGCCCAATGAGCAGTTCTTC. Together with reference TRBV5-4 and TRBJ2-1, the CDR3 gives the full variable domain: ETGVTQSPTHLIKTRGQQVTLRCSSQSGHNTVSWYQQALGQGPQFIFQYYREEENGRGNFPPRFSGLQFPNYSSELNVNALELDDSALYLCASSSRAGGPNEQFFGPGTRLTVL.

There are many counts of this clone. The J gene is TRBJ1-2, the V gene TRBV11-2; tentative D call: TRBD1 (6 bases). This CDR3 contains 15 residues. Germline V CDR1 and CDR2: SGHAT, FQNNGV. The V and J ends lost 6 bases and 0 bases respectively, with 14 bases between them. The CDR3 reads CASRRDRLTNYGYTF. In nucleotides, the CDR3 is TGTGCCAGCAGGCGCGACAGGCTGACTAACTATGGCTACACCTTC.

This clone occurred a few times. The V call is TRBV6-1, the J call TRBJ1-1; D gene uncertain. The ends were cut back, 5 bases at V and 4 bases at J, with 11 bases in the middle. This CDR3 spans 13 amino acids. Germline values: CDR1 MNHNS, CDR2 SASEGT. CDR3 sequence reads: CASSPFEGTEAFF. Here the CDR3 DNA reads TGTGCCAGCAGTCCCTTTGAGGGCACTGAAGCTTTCTTT.

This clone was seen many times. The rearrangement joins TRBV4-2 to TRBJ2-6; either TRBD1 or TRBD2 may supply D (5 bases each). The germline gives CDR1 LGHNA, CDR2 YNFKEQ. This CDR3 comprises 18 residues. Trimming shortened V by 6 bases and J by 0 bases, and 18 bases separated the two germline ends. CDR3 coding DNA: TGTGCCAGCAGGTACCTAACGGGACGGGCCTCTGGGGCCAACGTCCTGACTTTC. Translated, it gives CASRYLTGRASGANVLTF.

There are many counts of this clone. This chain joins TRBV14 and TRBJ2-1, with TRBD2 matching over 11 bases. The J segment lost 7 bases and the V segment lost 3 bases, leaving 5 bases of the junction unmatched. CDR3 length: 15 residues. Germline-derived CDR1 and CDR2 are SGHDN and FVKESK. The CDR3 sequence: CASSHGLAGGNEQFF. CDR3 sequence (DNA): TGTGCCAGCAGCCACGGCCTAGCGGGAGGTAATGAGCAGTTCTTC.

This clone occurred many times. The CDR3 region has the DNA TGCGCCAGCAGCCAGGGACTAGCGGGAGTAAAGATAGAGACCCAGTACTTC. It codes for CASSQGLAGVKIETQYF. The chain employs TRBV5-1 and TRBJ2-5; TRBD2 agrees at 14 bases. The germline CDR1 and CDR2 sequences are SGHRS and YFSETQ. With V trimmed by 4 bases and J by 4 bases, 9 bases remained unmatched. This CDR3 region has 17 residues.

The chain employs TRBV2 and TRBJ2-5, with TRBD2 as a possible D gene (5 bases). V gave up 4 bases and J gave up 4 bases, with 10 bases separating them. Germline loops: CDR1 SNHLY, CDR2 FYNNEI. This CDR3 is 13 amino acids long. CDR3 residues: CASSGTPPETQYF. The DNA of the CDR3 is TGTGCCAGCAGTGGGACTCCCCCAGAGACCCAGTACTTC.

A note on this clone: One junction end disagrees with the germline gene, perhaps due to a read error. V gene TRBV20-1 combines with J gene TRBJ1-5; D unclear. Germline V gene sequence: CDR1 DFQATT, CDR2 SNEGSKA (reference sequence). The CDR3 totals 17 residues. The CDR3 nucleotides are TGCAGTGCCATTAGTTTCGCTACCGGGGATAGCAATCAGCACCAGCATTTT. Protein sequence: CSAISFATGDSNQHQHF.

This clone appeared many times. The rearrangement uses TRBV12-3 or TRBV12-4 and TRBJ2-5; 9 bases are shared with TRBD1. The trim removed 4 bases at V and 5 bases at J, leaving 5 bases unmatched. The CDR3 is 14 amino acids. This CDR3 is CASSSRTGDETQYF. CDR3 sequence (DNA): TGTGCCAGCAGTTCCCGGACAGGGGACGAGACCCAGTACTTC.

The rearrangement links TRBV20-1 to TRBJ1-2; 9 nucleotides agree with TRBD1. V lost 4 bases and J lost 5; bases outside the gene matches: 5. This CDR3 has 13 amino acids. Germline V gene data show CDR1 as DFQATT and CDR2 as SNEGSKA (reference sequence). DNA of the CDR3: TGCAGTGCTAAAACAGGGGGCGCGTATGGCTACACCTTC. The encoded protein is CSAKTGGAYGYTF.

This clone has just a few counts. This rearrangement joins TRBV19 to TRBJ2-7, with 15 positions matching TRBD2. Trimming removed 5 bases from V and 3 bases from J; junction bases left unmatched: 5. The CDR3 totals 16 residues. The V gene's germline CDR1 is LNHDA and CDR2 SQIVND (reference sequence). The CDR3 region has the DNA TGTGCCAGTAGTCTACGGACTAGCGGGAGGGACTACGAGCAGTACTTC. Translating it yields CASSLRTSGRDYEQYF. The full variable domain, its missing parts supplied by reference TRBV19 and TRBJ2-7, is DGGITQSPKYLFRKEGQNVTLSCEQNLNHDAMYWYRQDPGQGLRLIYYSQIVNDFQKGDIAEGYSVSREKKESFPLTVTSAQKNPTAFYLCASSLRTSGRDYEQYFGPGTRLTVT.

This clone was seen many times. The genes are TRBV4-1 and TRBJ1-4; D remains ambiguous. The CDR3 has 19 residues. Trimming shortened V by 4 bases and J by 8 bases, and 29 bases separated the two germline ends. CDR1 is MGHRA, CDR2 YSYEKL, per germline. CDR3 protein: CASSPFVVGERGIGEKLFF. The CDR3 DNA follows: TGCGCCAGCAGCCCGTTTGTGGTTGGGGAGAGAGGAATAGGGGAAAAACTGTTTTTT.

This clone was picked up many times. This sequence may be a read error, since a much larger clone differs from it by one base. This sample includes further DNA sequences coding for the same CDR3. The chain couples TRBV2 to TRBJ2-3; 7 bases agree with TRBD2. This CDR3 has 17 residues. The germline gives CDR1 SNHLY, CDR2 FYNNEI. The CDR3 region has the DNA TGCGCCAGCAGTACCCTGGGCGGGAGCTCAAGCACAGATACGCAGTATTTT. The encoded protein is CASSTLGGSSSTDTQYF.

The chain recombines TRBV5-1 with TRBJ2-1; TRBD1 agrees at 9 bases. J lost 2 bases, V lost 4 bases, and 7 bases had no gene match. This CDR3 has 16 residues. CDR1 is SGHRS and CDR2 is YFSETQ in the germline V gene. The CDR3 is CASSAPGTGTYNEQFF. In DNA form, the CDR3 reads TGCGCCAGCAGCGCACCAGGGACAGGGACCTACAATGAGCAGTTCTTC.

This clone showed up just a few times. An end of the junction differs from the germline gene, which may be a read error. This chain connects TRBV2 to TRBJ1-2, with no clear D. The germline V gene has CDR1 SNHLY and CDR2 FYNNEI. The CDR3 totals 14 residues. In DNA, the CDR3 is TGTGCCAGCAGTGGAGGCAGGACCCCCTATGTCTACACCTTC. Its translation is CASSGGRTPYVYTF.

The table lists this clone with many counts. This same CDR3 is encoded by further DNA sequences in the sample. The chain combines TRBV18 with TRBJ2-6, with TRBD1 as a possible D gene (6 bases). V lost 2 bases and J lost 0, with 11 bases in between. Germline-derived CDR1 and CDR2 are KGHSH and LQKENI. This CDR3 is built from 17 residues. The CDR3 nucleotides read TGTGCCAGCTCACCAATTGGACAGTTCTCTGGGGCCAACGTCCTGACTTTC. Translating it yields CASSPIGQFSGANVLTF.